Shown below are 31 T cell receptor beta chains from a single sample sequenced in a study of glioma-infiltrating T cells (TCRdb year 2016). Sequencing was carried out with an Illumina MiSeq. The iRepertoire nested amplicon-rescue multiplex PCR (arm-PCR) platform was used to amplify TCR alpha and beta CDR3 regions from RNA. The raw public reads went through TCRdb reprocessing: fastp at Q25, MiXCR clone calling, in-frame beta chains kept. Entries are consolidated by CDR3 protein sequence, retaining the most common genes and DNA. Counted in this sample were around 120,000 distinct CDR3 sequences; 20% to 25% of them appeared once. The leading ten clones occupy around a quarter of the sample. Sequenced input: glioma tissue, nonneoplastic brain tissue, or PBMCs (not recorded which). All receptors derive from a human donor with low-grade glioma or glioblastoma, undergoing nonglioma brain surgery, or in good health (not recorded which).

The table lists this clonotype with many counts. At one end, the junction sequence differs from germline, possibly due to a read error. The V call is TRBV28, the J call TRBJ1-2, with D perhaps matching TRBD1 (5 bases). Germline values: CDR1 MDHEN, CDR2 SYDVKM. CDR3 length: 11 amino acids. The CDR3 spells CASSSLATAYF. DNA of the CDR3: TGTGCCAGCAGTTCCCTCGCGACAGCCTACTTC.

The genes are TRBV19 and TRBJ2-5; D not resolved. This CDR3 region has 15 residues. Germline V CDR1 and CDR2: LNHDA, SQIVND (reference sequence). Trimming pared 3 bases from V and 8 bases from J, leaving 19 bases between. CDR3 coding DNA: TGTGCCAGTAGTATGTGGCCTTTGGGCGTGGATACCCAGTACTTC. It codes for CASSMWPLGVDTQYF.

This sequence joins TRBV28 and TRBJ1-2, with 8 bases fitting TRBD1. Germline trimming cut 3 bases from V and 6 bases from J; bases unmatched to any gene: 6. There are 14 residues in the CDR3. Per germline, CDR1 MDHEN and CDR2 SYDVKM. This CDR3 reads CASSLAQTGDGYTF. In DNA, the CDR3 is TGTGCCAGCAGTTTGGCACAGACAGGGGATGGCTACACCTTC.

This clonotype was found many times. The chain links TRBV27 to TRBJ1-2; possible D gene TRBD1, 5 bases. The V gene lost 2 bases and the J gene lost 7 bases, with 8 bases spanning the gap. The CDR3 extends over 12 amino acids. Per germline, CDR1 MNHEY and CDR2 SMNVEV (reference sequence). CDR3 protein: CASSLQGVGYTF. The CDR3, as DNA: TGTGCCAGCAGTTTACAGGGAGTTGGCTACACCTTC.

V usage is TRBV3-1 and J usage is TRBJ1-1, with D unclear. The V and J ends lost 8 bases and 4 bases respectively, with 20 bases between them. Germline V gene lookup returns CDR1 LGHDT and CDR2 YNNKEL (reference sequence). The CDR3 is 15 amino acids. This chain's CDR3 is CASGLAMGYSTEAFF. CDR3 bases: TGTGCCAGCGGCCTTGCTATGGGGTACTCCACTGAAGCTTTCTTT.

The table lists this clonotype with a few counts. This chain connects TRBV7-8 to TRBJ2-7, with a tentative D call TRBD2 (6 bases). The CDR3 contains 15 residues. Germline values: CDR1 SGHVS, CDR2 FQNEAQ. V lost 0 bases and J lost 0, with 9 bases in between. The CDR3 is CASSLAGGSSYEQYV. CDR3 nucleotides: TGTGCCAGCAGCTTAGCGGGGGGAAGCTCCTACGAGCAGTACGTC.

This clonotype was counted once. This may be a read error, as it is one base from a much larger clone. Here the CDR3 reads CASIGTGATEAFF. The CDR3 coding sequence is TGCGCCAGCATTGGGACAGGGGCCACTGAAGCTTTCTTT. V is TRBV10-2 and J is TRBJ1-1, with 10 bases lining up with TRBD1. With V trimmed by 7 bases and J by 4 bases, 3 bases remained unmatched. The CDR3 runs to 13 residues. Germline V gene lookup returns CDR1 WSHSY and CDR2 SAAADI.

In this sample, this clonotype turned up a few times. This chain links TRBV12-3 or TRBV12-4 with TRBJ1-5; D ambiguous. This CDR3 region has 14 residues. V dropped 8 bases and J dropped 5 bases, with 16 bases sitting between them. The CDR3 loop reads CASDLTASYQPQHF. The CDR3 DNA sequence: TGTGCCAGCGACCTGACGGCTTCGTATCAGCCCCAGCATTTT.

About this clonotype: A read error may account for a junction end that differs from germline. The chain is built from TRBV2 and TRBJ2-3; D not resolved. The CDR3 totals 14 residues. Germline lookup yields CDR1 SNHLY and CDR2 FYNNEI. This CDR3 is CTSSGSYAPDTQYF. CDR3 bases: TGTACCAGCAGTGGCTCCTATGCCCCAGATACGCAGTATTTT.

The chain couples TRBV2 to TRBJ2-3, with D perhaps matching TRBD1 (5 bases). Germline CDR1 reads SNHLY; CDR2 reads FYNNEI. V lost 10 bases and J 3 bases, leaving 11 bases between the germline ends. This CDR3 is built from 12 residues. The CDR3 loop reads CAIWGATDTQYF. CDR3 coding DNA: TGTGCCATCTGGGGCGCGACAGATACGCAGTATTTT.

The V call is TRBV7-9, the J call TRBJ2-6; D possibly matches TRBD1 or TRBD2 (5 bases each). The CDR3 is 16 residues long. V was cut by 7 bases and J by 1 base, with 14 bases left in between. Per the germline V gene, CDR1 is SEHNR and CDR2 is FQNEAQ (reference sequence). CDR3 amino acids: CASIPGHPSGANVLTF. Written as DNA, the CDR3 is TGTGCCAGCATCCCGGGGCACCCGTCTGGGGCCAACGTCCTGACTTTC.

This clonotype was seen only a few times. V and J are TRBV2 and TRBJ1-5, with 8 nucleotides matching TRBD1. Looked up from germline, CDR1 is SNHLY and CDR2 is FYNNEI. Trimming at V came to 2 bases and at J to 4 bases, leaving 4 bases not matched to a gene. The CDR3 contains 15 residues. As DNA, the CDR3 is TGTGCCAGCAGTGAAACAGGGGGAAGGAATCAGCCCCAGCATTTT. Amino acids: CASSETGGRNQPQHF.

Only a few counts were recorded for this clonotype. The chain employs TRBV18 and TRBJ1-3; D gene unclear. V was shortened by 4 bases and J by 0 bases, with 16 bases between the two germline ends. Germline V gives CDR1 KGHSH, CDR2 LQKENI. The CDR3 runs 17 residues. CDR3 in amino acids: CASSQETAGNSGNTIYF. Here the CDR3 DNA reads TGTGCCAGCTCACAGGAGACGGCGGGGAACTCTGGAAACACCATATATTTT.

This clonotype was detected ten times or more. The CDR3 DNA reads TGCAGTGCTAGAAGAGGGAACACTGAAGCTTTCTTT. Its protein is CSARRGNTEAFF. J is TRBJ1-1 and V is TRBV20-1; D gene uncertain. Trimming took 2 bases from V and 1 from J, leaving 5 bases between them. CDR1 is DFQATT, CDR2 SNEGSKA, per germline (reference sequence). The CDR3 consists of 12 residues.

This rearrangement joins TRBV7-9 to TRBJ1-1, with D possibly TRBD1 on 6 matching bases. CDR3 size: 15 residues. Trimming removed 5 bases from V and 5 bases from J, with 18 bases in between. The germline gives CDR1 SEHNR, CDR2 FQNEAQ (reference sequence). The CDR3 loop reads CASSALGQGSTEAFF. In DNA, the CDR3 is TGTGCCAGCAGCGCACTCGGGCAGGGGAGTACTGAAGCTTTCTTT. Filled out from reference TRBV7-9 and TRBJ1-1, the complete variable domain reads DTGVSQNPRHKITKRGQNVTFRCDPISEHNRLYWYRQTLGQGPEFLTYFQNEAQLEKSRLLSDRFSAERPKGSFSTLEIQRTEQGDSAMYLCASSALGQGSTEAFFGQGTRLTVV.

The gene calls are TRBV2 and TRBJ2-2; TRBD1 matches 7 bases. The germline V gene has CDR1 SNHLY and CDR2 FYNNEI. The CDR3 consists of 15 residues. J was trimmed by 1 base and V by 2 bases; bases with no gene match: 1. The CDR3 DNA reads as TGTGCCAGCAGTGAAAGGACAGGGAACACCGGGGAGCTGTTTTTT. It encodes CASSERTGNTGELFF.

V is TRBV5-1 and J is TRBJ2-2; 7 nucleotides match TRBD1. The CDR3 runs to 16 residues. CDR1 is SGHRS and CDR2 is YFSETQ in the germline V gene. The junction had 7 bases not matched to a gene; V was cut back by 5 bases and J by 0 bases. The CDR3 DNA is TGCGCCAGCAGGATAAGGACAGGAGCGAACACCGGGGAGCTGTTTTTT. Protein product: CASRIRTGANTGELFF.

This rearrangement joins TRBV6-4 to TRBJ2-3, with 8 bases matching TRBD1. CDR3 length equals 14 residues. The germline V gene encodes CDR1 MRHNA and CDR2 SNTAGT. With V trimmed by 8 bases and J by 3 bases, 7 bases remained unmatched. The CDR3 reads CASRTGSGTDTQYF. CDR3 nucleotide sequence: TGTGCCAGCCGGACAGGGTCGGGAACAGATACGCAGTATTTT.

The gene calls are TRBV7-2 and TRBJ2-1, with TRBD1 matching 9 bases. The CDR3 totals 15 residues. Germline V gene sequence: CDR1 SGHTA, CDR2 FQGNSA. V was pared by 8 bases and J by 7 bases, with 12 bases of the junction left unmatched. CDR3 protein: CASRGGYRGLNEQFF. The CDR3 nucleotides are TGTGCCAGCCGCGGAGGGTACAGGGGGCTGAATGAGCAGTTCTTC.

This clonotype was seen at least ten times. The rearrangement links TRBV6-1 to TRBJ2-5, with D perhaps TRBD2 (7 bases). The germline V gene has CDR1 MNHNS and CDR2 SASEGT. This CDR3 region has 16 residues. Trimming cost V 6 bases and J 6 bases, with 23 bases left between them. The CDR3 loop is CASSPLPGGLLKTQYF. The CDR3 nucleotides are TGTGCCAGCAGCCCCCTCCCGGGGGGCTTGTTGAAGACCCAGTACTTC.

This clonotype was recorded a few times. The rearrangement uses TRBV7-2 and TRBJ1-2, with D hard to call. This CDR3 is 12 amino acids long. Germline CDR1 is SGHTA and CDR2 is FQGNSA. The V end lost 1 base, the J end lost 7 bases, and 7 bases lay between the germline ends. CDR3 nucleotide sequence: TGTGCCAGCAGCTTAGTGGCCTTTGGCTACACCTTC. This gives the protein CASSLVAFGYTF.

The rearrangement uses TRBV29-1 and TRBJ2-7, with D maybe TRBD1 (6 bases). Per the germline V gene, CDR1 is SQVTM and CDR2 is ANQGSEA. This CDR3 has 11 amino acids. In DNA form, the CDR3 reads TGCAGTCATAGGGGGTCGTGCGAGCAGTACGTC. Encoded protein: CSHRGSCEQYV.

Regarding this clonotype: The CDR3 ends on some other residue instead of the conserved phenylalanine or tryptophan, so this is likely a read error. CDR3 sequence reads: CSASRGSPDYGYTI. DNA of the CDR3: TGCAGTGCCTCCAGGGGGTCGCCTGACTATGGCTACACCATC. J is TRBJ1-2 and V is TRBV20-1; 7 positions agree with TRBD1. Germline assignment: CDR1 DFQATT and CDR2 SNEGSKA (reference sequence). The CDR3 runs to 14 residues. J was trimmed by 3 bases and V by 6 bases; bases with no gene match: 10.

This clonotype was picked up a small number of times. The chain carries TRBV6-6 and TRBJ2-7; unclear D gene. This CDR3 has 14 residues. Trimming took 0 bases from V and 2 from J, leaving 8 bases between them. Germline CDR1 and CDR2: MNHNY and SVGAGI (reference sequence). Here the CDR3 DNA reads TGTGCCAGCAGTTACTCGAGTGCCCCCTACGAGCAGTACGTC. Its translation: CASSYSSAPYEQYV.

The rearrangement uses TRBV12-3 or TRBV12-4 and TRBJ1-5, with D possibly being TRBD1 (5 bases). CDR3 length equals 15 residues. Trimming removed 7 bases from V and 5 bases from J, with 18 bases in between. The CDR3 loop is CASTPGRGRYQPQHF. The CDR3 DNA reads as TGTGCCAGCACCCCGGGAAGGGGCAGGTATCAGCCCCAGCATTTT.

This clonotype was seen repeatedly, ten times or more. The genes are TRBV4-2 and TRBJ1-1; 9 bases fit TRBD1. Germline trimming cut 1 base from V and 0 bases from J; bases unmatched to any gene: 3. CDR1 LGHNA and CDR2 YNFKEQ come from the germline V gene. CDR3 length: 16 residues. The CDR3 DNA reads TGTGCCAGCAGCCAAGGACAGGGGGTAGTGAACACTGAAGCTTTCTTT. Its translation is CASSQGQGVVNTEAFF.

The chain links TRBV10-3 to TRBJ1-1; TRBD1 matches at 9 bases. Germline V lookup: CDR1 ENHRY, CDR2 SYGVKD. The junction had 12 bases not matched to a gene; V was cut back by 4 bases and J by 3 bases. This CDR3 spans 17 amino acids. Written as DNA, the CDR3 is TGTGCCATCAGTGGTATCACAGGGGGCGCGATTCACACTGAAGCTTTCTTT. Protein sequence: CAISGITGGAIHTEAFF.

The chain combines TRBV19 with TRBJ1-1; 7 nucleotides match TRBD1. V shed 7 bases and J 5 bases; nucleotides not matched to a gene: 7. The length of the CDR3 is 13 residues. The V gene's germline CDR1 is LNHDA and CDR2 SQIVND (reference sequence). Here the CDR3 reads CASTSQGRTEAFF. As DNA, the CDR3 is TGTGCCAGTACCTCACAGGGGCGGACTGAAGCTTTCTTT.

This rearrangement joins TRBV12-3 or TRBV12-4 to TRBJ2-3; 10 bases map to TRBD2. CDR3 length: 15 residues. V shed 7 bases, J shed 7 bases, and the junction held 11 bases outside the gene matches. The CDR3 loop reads CASTWSGGARNTQYF. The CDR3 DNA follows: TGTGCCAGCACCTGGAGCGGGGGGGCGAGAAATACGCAGTATTTT.

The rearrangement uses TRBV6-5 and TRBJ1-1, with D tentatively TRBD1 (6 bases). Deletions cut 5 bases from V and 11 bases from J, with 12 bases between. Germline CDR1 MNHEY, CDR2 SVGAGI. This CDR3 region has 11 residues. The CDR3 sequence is CASSGGGAAFF. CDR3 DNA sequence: TGTGCCAGCAGTGGGGGGGGGGCTGCTTTCTTT.

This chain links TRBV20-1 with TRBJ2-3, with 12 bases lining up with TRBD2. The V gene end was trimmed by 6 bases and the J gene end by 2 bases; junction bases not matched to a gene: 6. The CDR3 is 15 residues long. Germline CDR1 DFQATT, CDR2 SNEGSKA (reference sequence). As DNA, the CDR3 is TGCAGTGCCCGTTCTAGCGGGGGGGTCACAGATACGCAGTATTTT. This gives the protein CSARSSGGVTDTQYF.